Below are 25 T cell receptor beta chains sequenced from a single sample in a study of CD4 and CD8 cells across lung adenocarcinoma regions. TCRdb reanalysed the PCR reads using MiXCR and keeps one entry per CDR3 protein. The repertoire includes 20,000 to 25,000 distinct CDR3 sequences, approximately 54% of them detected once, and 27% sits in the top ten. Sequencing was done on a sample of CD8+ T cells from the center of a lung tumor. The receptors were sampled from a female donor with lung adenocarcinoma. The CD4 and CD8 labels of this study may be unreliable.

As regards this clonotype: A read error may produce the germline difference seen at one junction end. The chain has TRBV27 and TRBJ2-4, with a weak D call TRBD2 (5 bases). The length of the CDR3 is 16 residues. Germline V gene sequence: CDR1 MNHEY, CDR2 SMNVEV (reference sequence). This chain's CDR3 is CASRKQGLCNQKIQYF. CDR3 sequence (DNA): TGTGCCAGCAGAAAACAAGGACTGTGCAACCAAAAGATTCAGTACTTC.

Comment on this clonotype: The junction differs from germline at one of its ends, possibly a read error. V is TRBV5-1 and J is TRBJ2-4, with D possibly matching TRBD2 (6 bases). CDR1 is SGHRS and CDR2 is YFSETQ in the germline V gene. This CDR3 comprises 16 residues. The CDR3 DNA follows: TGCGCCAGCAGCTTGGTCCGGGACTCACACAAAGACATTCAGTACTTC. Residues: CASSLVRDSHKDIQYF. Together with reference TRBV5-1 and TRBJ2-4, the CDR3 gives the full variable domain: KAGVTQTPRYLIKTRGQQVTLSCSPISGHRSVSWYQQTPGQGLQFLFEYFSETQRNKGNFPGRFSGRQFSNSRSEMNVSTLELGDSALYLCASSLVRDSHKDIQYFGAGTRLSVL.

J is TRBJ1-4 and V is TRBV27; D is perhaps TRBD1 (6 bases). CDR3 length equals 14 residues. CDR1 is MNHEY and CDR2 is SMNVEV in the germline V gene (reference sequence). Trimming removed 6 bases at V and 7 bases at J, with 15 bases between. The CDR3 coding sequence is TGTGCCAGCAGATCTGGGGGCTCCGGTGAAAAACTGTTTTTT. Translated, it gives CASRSGGSGEKLFF.

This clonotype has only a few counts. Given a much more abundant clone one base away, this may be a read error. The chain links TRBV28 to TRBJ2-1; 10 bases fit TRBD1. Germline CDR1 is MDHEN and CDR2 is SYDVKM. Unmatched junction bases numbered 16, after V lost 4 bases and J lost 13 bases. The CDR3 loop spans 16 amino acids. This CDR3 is CASSSPRDRGRETQFF. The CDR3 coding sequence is TGTGCCAGCAGTTCCCCCCGGGACAGGGGCCGGGAGACCCAGTTCTTC.

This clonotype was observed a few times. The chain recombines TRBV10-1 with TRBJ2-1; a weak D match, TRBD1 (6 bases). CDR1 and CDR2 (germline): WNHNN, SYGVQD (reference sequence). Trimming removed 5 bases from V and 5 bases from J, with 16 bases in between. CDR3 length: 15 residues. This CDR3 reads CASSLSRGANNEQFF. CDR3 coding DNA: TGCGCCAGCAGTTTGTCCAGGGGAGCCAACAATGAGCAGTTCTTC.

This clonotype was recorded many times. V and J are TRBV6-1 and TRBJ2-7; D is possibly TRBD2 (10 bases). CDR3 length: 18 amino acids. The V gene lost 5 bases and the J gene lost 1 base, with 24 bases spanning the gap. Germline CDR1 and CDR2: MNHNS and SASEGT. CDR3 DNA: TGTGCCAGCAGTAAACAGGGGGCGCTAGCGGGAGATTCCTACGAGCAGTACTTC. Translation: CASSKQGALAGDSYEQYF.

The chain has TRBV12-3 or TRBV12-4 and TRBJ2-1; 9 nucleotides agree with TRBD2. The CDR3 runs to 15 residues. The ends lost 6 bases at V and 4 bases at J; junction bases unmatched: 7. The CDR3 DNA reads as TGTGCCAGCAGCACCGGGACTAGCAGATACAATGAGCAGTTCTTC. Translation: CASSTGTSRYNEQFF.

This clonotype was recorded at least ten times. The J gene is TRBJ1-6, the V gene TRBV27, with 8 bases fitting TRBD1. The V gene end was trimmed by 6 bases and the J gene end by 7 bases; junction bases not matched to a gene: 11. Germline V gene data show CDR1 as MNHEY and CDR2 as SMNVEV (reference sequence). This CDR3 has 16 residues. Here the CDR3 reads CASRFRDRSPNSPLHF. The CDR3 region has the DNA TGTGCCAGCAGGTTCCGGGACAGGTCCCCAAATTCACCCCTCCACTTT.

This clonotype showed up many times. The CDR3 loop reads CACRLGLARGEQFF. CDR3 DNA: TGTGCCTGCCGCCTGGGACTAGCGAGGGGTGAGCAGTTCTTC. The genes are TRBV12-3 or TRBV12-4 and TRBJ2-1, with 10 nucleotides matching TRBD2. V was clipped by 11 bases and J by 9 bases; unmatched bases: 13. This CDR3 has 14 residues.

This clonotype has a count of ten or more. The DNA for the CDR3 is TGTGCCAGCAGCGGACTAGCGGGGTCCTACGAGCAGTACGTC. Protein sequence: CASSGLAGSYEQYV. This chain connects TRBV14 to TRBJ2-1; 12 positions agree with TRBD2. Gene TRBJ2-7 matches the end of the DNA better, so the J call may be wrong. CDR3 length: 14 residues. Germline lookup yields CDR1 SGHDN and CDR2 FVKESK.

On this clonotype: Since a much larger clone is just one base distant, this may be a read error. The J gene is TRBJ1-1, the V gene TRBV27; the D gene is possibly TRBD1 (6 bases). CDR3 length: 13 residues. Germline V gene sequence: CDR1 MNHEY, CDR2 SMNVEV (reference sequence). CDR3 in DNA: TGTGCCAGCAGTTTGATGGGGGGCACTGAAGTTTTCTTT. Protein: CASSLMGGTEVFF.

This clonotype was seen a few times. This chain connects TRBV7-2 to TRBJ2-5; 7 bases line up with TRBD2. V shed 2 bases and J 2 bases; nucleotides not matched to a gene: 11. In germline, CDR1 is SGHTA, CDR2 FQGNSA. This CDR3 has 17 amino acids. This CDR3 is CASSLSGTSRGQETQYF. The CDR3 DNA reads TGTGCCAGCAGCTTAAGTGGGACTTCGCGGGGGCAAGAGACCCAGTACTTC. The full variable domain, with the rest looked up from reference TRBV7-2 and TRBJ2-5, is GAGVSQSPSNKVTEKGKDVELRCDPISGHTALYWYRQSLGQGLEFLIYFQGNSAPDKSGLPSDRFSAERTGGSVSTLTIQRTQQEDSAVYLCASSLSGTSRGQETQYFGPGTRLLVL.

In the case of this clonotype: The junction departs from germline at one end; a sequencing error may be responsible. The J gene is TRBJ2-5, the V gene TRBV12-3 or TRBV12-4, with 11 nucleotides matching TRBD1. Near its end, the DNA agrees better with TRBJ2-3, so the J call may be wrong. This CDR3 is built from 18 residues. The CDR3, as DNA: TGCGCGGGCAGTGGCCCGGGGACAGGGGGTCGGGACAAAGAGACCCAGTATTTT. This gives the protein CAGSGPGTGGRDKETQYF.

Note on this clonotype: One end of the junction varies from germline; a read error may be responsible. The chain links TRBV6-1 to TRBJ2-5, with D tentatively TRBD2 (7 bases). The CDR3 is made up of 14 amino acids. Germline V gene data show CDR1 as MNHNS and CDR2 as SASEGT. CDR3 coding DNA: TGTGCGGGGCGCGGGGGCCGTGACCAAGATACCCAGTACTTC. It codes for CAGRGGRDQDTQYF.

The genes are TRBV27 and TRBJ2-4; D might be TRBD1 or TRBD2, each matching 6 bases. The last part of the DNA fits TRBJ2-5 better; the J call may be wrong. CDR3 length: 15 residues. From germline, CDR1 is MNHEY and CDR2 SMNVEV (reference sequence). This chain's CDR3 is CGTGSGGRAKETQYF. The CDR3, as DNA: TGTGGCACCGGGTCCGGGGGCCGGGCCAAAGAGACCCAGTACTTC.

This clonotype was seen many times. The CDR3 DNA reads as TGTGCCAGCCAAATATACGGGAGAAACAATGAGCAGTTCTTC. This sequence encodes CASQIYGRNNEQFF. The chain is built from TRBV6-5 and TRBJ2-1; a weak D match, TRBD2 (6 bases). CDR1 and CDR2 from the germline V gene are MNHEY and SVGAGI. CDR3 length: 14 amino acids. Trimming removed 8 bases from V and 5 bases from J, with 16 bases in between.

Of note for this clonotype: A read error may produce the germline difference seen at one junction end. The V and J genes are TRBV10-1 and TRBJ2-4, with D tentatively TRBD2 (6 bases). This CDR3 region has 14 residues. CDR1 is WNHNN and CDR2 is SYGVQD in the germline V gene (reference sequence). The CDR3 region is CGSTGQRAKDTQYF. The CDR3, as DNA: TGCGGCAGCACGGGGCAGCGGGCCAAAGATACGCAGTACTTT.

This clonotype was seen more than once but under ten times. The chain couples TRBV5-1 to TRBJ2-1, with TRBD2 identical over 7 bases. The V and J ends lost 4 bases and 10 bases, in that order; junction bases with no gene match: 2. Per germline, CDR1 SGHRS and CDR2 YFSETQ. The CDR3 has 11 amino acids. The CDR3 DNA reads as TGCGCCAGCAGCGGGGGGGGGGAGCAGTTCTTC. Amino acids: CASSGGGEQFF.

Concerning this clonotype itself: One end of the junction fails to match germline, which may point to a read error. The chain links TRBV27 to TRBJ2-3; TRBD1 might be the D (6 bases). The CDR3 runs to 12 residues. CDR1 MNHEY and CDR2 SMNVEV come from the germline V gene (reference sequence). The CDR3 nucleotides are TGTGCCGGGGGCTCTTTGGTCGATACCCAGTATTTT. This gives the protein CAGGSLVDTQYF.

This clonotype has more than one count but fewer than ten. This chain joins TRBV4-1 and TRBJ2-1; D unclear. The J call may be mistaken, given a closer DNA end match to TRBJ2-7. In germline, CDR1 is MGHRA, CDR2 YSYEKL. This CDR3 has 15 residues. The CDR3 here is CASSQVGRLGAEQYF. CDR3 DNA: TGCGCCAGCAGCCAAGTCGGTCGTCTCGGCGCTGAGCAGTACTTC.

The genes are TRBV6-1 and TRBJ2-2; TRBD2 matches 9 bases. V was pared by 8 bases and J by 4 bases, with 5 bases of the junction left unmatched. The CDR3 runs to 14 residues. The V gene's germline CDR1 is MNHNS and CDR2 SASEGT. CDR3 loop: CASRSGGFTGELFF. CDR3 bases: TGTGCCAGCCGTAGCGGGGGTTTCACCGGGGAGCTGTTTTTT.

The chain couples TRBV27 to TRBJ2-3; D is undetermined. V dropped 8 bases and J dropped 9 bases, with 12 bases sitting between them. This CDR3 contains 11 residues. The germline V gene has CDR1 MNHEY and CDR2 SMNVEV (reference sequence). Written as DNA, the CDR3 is TGTGCCAGCGGTGCCCAAAACACGCAGTATTTT. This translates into CASGAQNTQYF.

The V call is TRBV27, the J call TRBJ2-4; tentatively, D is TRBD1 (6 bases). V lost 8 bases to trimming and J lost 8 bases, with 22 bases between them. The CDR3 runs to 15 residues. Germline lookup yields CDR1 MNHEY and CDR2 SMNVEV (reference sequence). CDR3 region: CASGLGGWAQDIQYF. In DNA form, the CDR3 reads TGTGCCAGCGGGCTAGGGGGATGGGCCCAAGACATTCAGTACTTC.

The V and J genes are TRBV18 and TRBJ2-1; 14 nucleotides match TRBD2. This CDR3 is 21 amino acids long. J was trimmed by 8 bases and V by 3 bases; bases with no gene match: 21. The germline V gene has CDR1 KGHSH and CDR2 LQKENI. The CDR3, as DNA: TGTGCCAGCTCACCTAGCATAGCGCCAGTGCCGGGACTAGCGGGAGTGCATGAGCAGTTCTTC. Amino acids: CASSPSIAPVPGLAGVHEQFF. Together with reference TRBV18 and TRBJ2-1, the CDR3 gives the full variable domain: NAGVMQNPRHLVRRRGQEARLRCSPMKGHSHVYWYRQLPEEGLKFMVYLQKENIIDESGMPKERFSAEFPKEGPSILRIQQVVRGDSAAYFCASSPSIAPVPGLAGVHEQFFGPGTRLTVL.

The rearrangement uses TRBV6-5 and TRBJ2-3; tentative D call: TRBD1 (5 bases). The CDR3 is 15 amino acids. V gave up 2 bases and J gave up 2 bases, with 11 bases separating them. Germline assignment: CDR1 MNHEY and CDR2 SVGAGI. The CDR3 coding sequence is TGTGCCAGCAGTTACGCGGAAGGGGCCACAGATACGCAGTATTTT. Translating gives CASSYAEGATDTQYF.